These 18 T cell receptor beta chains originate from one sample sequenced in a study of T-cell reconstitution after alpha-beta-depleted transplantation in children. The TCRbeta library was prepared with unique molecular identifiers. TCRdb used MiXCR to reprocess the PCR reads, holding one entry per CDR3 protein. The repertoire holds around 500,000 distinct CDR3 sequences, with 20% to 25% as singletons. The source material was PBMCs, mostly from graft donor cells, sampled 360 days after TCRalphabeta/CD19-depleted stem cell transplant. These receptors originate from a boy less than two years old who had a stem cell transplant for acute myeloid leukemia, so the T cells may come from the graft donor.

This clonotype has just a few counts. The chain uses TRBV6-5 and TRBJ1-4, with a possible D match to TRBD1 (6 bases). The CDR3 is 13 residues long. Trimming took off 0 bases at V and 8 bases at J, with 7 bases between the two ends. Per the germline V gene, CDR1 is MNHEY and CDR2 is SVGAGI. Written as DNA, the CDR3 is TGTGCCAGCAGTTACTCGACAGGCGAAAAACTGTTTTTT. Its translation is CASSYSTGEKLFF.

This clonotype was observed many times. The rearrangement links TRBV20-1 to TRBJ2-3; the D gene is possibly TRBD2 (5 bases). Germline assignment: CDR1 DFQATT and CDR2 SNEGSKA (reference sequence). The CDR3 is 13 residues long. V lost 4 bases and J 6 bases, leaving 14 bases between the germline ends. CDR3 protein: CSANLRRTDTQYF. CDR3 nucleotides: TGCAGTGCTAATCTTCGGAGGACTGATACGCAGTATTTT.

This clonotype has more than one count but fewer than ten. The rearrangement joins TRBV6-5 to TRBJ2-7; perhaps TRBD2 as D (5 bases). The CDR3 covers 14 residues. V was pared by 2 bases and J by 2 bases, with 10 bases between. CDR1 and CDR2 (germline): MNHEY, SVGAGI. CDR3 nucleotide sequence: TGTGCCAGCAGTTACAGCGGAACCACCTACGAGCAGTACTTC. Translating it yields CASSYSGTTYEQYF.

This clonotype was seen more than once but under ten times. CDR3 nucleotide sequence: TGTGCCATCAGTGGAGAGGGGCTGACGAATGAGCAGTTCTTC. Protein product: CAISGEGLTNEQFF. The gene calls are TRBV10-3 and TRBJ2-1; D tentatively reads TRBD1 or TRBD2 (5 bases each). The CDR3 has 14 amino acids. The ends were cut back, 4 bases at V and 7 bases at J, with 14 bases in the middle. CDR1 is ENHRY, CDR2 SYGVKD, per germline.

This clonotype was detected a few times. This may be a read error, as it is one base from a much larger clone. The chain has TRBV6-2 or TRBV6-3 and TRBJ2-5; unclear D gene. Germline CDR1 is MNHEY and CDR2 is SVGEGT. The CDR3 runs 10 residues. V was shortened by 7 bases and J by 4 bases, with 4 bases between the two germline ends. Here the CDR3 DNA reads TGTGCCAGCATGGGAGAGACCCAGTACTTC. This codes for CASMGETQYF.

Ten or more counts support this clonotype. The chain couples TRBV20-1 to TRBJ2-5, with 9 positions matching TRBD1. V was pared by 0 bases and J by 2 bases, with 10 bases of the junction left unmatched. In germline, CDR1 is DFQATT, CDR2 SNEGSKA (reference sequence). The CDR3 length is 17 residues. This CDR3 is CSARDFEDRGLQETQYF. DNA of the CDR3: TGCAGTGCTAGAGATTTTGAGGACAGGGGACTGCAAGAGACCCAGTACTTC.

This clonotype was found a few times. The chain has TRBV9 and TRBJ2-2; D may be TRBD1 (6 bases). With 3 bases removed from V and 3 bases from J, the gap between germline ends came to 18 bases. CDR3 length equals 17 residues. From germline, CDR1 is SGDLS and CDR2 YYNGEE. As DNA, the CDR3 is TGTGCCAGCAGCGGACCAAAGGACAGTGCGGACACCGGGGAGCTGTTTTTT. Its protein is CASSGPKDSADTGELFF.

This clonotype was recorded a few times. V usage is TRBV29-1 and J usage is TRBJ1-1, with a possible D match to TRBD1 (5 bases). V gave up 8 bases and J gave up 1 base, with 17 bases separating them. The CDR3 runs 14 residues. Per germline, CDR1 SQVTM and CDR2 ANQGSEA. In DNA, the CDR3 is TGCAGCCTCCAGGGTCTAGGGACGAACACTGAAGCTTTCTTT. Translating gives CSLQGLGTNTEAFF.

The chain joins TRBV9 to TRBJ2-3; no clear D. Germline V lookup: CDR1 SGDLS, CDR2 YYNGEE. The CDR3 runs to 15 residues. Trimming left V 0 bases short and J 2 bases short, with 10 bases between. Here the CDR3 DNA reads TGTGCCAGCAGCGTAGGATTAGGGATCACAGATACGCAGTATTTT. Protein: CASSVGLGITDTQYF.

The chain carries TRBV11-2 and TRBJ1-2; D not certain. The CDR3 has 13 residues. The germline V gene encodes CDR1 SGHAT and CDR2 FQNNGV. Trimming cost V 5 bases and J 7 bases, with 14 bases left between them. CDR3 sequence (DNA): TGTGCCAGCAGCACCCTGGGAGGGATTGGCTACACCTTC. It encodes CASSTLGGIGYTF.

Many counts were recorded for this clonotype. The chain joins TRBV28 to TRBJ2-1, with D perhaps given as TRBD1 or TRBD2 (7 bases each). The ends were cut back, 8 bases at V and 4 bases at J, with 15 bases in the middle. This CDR3 region has 14 residues. Germline V gene data show CDR1 as MDHEN and CDR2 as SYDVKM. The CDR3 spells CASQGGQRYNEQFF. The CDR3 DNA sequence: TGTGCCAGCCAGGGGGGGCAGAGGTACAATGAGCAGTTCTTC.

The chain combines TRBV5-5 with TRBJ2-7; perhaps D is TRBD1 or TRBD2 (5 bases each). V was clipped by 4 bases and J by 3 bases, with 14 bases between them. Germline V gene lookup returns CDR1 SGHKS and CDR2 YYEKEE (reference sequence). The CDR3 spans 14 residues. As DNA, the CDR3 is TGTGCCAGCAGCCCGGTTGGGACCTTCTACGAGCAGTACGTC. Its translation is CASSPVGTFYEQYV.

Only a few counts were recorded for this clonotype. The J gene is TRBJ1-5, the V gene TRBV20-1; TRBD1 aligns across 7 bases. CDR1 and CDR2 (germline): DFQATT, SNEGSKA (reference sequence). The V and J ends lost 5 bases and 5 bases, in that order; junction bases with no gene match: 12. The CDR3 runs 15 residues. CDR3 in amino acids: CSAGQATGKHQPQHF. The DNA of the CDR3 is TGCAGTGCTGGACAGGCGACAGGGAAGCATCAGCCCCAGCATTTT.

This clonotype was found a few times. The J gene is TRBJ2-1, the V gene TRBV2, with TRBD1 matching over 10 bases. Germline V gene sequence: CDR1 SNHLY, CDR2 FYNNEI. This CDR3 is 16 amino acids long. The V gene end was trimmed by 7 bases and the J gene end by 8 bases; junction bases not matched to a gene: 14. Written as DNA, the CDR3 is TGTGCCAGCAATGGGAGGACAGGGGGAAGGTTCGATGAGCAGTTCTTC. Amino acids: CASNGRTGGRFDEQFF.

The sample holds many counts of this clonotype. The J gene is TRBJ2-7, the V gene TRBV12-3 or TRBV12-4; TRBD2 agrees at 13 bases. This CDR3 contains 16 residues. Unmatched junction bases numbered 7, after V lost 4 bases and J lost 4 bases. CDR3 protein: CASSSTSGGARYEQYF. CDR3 bases: TGTGCCAGCAGTTCCACTAGCGGGGGGGCCAGGTACGAGCAGTACTTC.

The chain uses TRBV6-1 and TRBJ2-4; D perhaps matches TRBD2 (6 bases). This CDR3 has 15 residues. V was cut by 1 base and J by 9 bases, with 16 bases left in between. From germline, CDR1 is MNHNS and CDR2 SASEGT. CDR3 loop: CASSEVGFLGGIQYF. The CDR3 nucleotides are TGTGCCAGCAGTGAAGTGGGTTTCCTCGGGGGCATTCAGTACTTC.

In its sample, this clonotype was seen a few times. The rearrangement joins TRBV6-5 to TRBJ2-7; either TRBD1 or TRBD2 may fit D (7 bases each). V lost 0 bases to trimming and J lost 3 bases, with 12 bases between them. The CDR3 contains 15 residues. Germline V gives CDR1 MNHEY, CDR2 SVGAGI. The CDR3 reads CASSYSGGGRYEQYV. The CDR3 DNA reads as TGTGCCAGCAGTTACTCGGGAGGGGGCCGCTACGAGCAGTACGTC.

This clonotype was counted between two and nine times. The genes are TRBV5-5 and TRBJ2-1; D is ambiguous. The V end was cut by 0 bases, the J end by 9 bases, with 10 bases between. The CDR3 loop spans 13 amino acids. CDR1 is SGHKS, CDR2 YYEKEE, per germline (reference sequence). This CDR3 reads CASSLDDWSEQFF. The CDR3 nucleotides read TGTGCCAGCAGCTTGGACGATTGGAGTGAGCAGTTCTTC.